One sample yielded the 27 T cell receptor beta chains listed below, sequenced in a study of blood T cell repertoires in COVID-19 (dated by TCRdb to 2018 to 2020). The method was the immunoSEQ multiplex PCR assay. TCRdb holds this immuneACCESS table with in-frame rearrangements only. Some clones are missing; in checked studies, unresolved V genes explain under half, and the rest has no known cause. The table for this sample lists some 390,000 clones; roughly 86% of them were counted only once. The ten largest clones take up 1.7% of the sample. Sequencing was performed on PBMCs or T cells enriched from blood (not recorded which). The receptors derive from a woman aged 25 to 39 who had recovered from COVID-19.

V usage is TRBV6-5 and J usage is TRBJ2-4, with 8 positions matching TRBD2. The V segment lost 4 bases and the J segment 3 bases; nucleotides outside the gene matches: 5. Germline-derived CDR1 and CDR2 are MNHEY and SVGAGI. The CDR3 runs to 15 residues. CDR3 nucleotide sequence: TGTGCCAGCAGTTCCCTCGGGACTAGCAAAAACATTCAGTACTTC. Translated, it gives CASSSLGTSKNIQYF.

The V call is TRBV28, the J call TRBJ2-7; TRBD1 matches at 7 bases. Germline CDR1 MDHEN, CDR2 SYDVKM. This CDR3 comprises 12 residues. V trimming: 6 bases; J trimming: 6 bases; junction bases outside the gene matches: 5. Written as DNA, the CDR3 is TGTGCCAGCAGATCGACAGGGACCGAGCAGTACTTC. This translates into CASRSTGTEQYF.

The chain uses TRBV18 and TRBJ1-3; unclear D gene. Trimming left V 6 bases short and J 4 bases short, with 13 bases between. CDR1 KGHSH and CDR2 LQKENI come from the germline V gene. The CDR3 length is 14 residues. For the CDR3, the DNA is TGTGCCAGCTCCCCCGGGATCGCCGGAAACACCATATATTTT. It translates to CASSPGIAGNTIYF.

The chain links TRBV19 to TRBJ2-3; 10 bases match TRBD2. The CDR3 has 16 amino acids. Germline values: CDR1 LNHDA, CDR2 SQIVND (reference sequence). With V trimmed by 5 bases and J by 1 base, 6 bases remained unmatched. The CDR3 nucleotides are TGTGCCAGTAGTTTGGGACTAGCGAGGGGCACAGATACGCAGTATTTT. This encodes CASSLGLARGTDTQYF.

V gene TRBV9 combines with J gene TRBJ1-6; 9 bases fit TRBD1. Germline-derived CDR1 and CDR2 are SGDLS and YYNGEE. V lost 3 bases, J lost 10 bases, and 5 bases stayed unmatched. The CDR3 spans 14 residues. The CDR3 coding sequence is TGTGCCAGCAGCGCAGGGACAGGGAGCTCACCCCTCCACTTT. Its protein product is CASSAGTGSSPLHF.

The rearrangement links TRBV12-5 to TRBJ2-7, with 8 bases fitting TRBD1. Germline loops: CDR1 LGHNT, CDR2 FRNRAP. CDR3 length: 14 residues. V was clipped by 1 base and J by 9 bases; unmatched bases: 8. The CDR3 here is CASGLGTGSLGQYF. Written as DNA, the CDR3 is TGTGCTAGTGGTTTGGGGACAGGGAGTTTAGGGCAGTACTTC.

This rearrangement joins TRBV5-1 to TRBJ2-7; D gene unclear. Germline V gene data show CDR1 as SGHRS and CDR2 as YFSETQ. The CDR3 loop spans 12 amino acids. V was cut by 4 bases and J by 1 base, with 6 bases left in between. The chain's CDR3 is CASSPGSYEQYF. In nucleotides, the CDR3 is TGCGCCAGCAGCCCCGGGTCCTACGAGCAGTACTTC. The variable domain in full, with the rest retrieved from reference TRBV5-1 and TRBJ2-7, is KAGVTQTPRYLIKTRGQQVTLSCSPISGHRSVSWYQQTPGQGLQFLFEYFSETQRNKGNFPGRFSGRQFSNSRSEMNVSTLELGDSALYLCASSPGSYEQYFGPGTRLTVT.

The chain joins TRBV2 to TRBJ1-5; 7 bases match TRBD1. Germline CDR1 reads SNHLY; CDR2 reads FYNNEI. Losses at the gene ends were 6 bases for V and 3 bases for J; bases not matched to a gene: 8. There are 15 residues in the CDR3. The CDR3 nucleotides are TGTGCCAGCAGGGAACAGGGGAGATTCAATCAGCCCCAGCATTTT. Its protein product is CASREQGRFNQPQHF.

In this sample, this clone turned up once. V gene TRBV11-2 combines with J gene TRBJ2-7, with unresolved D. Germline loops: CDR1 SGHAT, CDR2 FQNNGV. V was clipped by 3 bases and J by 4 bases, with 16 bases between them. This CDR3 has 15 residues. CDR3 sequence reads: CASSFSPAEKYEQYF. The CDR3 DNA is TGTGCCAGCAGCTTTTCCCCGGCGGAAAAATACGAGCAGTACTTC. The complete variable domain, with remaining parts taken from reference TRBV11-2 and TRBJ2-7, reads EAGVAQSPRYKIIEKRQSVAFWCNPISGHATLYWYQQILGQGPKLLIQFQNNGVVDDSQLPKDRFSAERLKGVDSTLKIQPAKLEDSAVYLCASSFSPAEKYEQYFGPGTRLTVT.

The V call is TRBV6-5, the J call TRBJ2-7, with 8 positions matching TRBD2. This CDR3 has 14 amino acids. Germline lookup yields CDR1 MNHEY and CDR2 SVGAGI. V shed 5 bases and J 4 bases; nucleotides not matched to a gene: 7. CDR3 amino acids: CASSTGGLWYEQYF. In DNA, the CDR3 is TGTGCCAGCAGTACGGGGGGGCTCTGGTACGAGCAGTACTTC.

This clone occurred once. The V and J genes are TRBV7-3 and TRBJ2-1; TRBD2 is a possible D gene (6 bases). The CDR3 runs to 16 residues. Trimming stripped 3 bases from V and 1 base from J, with 13 bases between. Germline assignment: CDR1 SGHTA and CDR2 FQGTGA. CDR3 sequence: CASSFRAGTSYNEQFF. The CDR3 nucleotides are TGTGCCAGCAGCTTCCGGGCGGGGACTTCCTACAATGAGCAGTTCTTC.

The chain couples TRBV7-2 to TRBJ2-7; D is perhaps TRBD2 (6 bases). This CDR3 region has 15 residues. Trimming stripped 5 bases from V and 3 bases from J, with 17 bases between. Per the germline V gene, CDR1 is SGHTA and CDR2 is FQGNSA. The CDR3 coding sequence is TGTGCCAGCAGCCCCCGGGGACCGGGAGACTACGAGCAGTACTTC. Protein sequence: CASSPRGPGDYEQYF.

The V call is TRBV11-2, the J call TRBJ1-6, with 8 bases matching TRBD1. The CDR3 is made up of 17 amino acids. The germline V gene encodes CDR1 SGHAT and CDR2 FQNNGV. The V and J ends lost 4 bases and 7 bases, in that order; junction bases with no gene match: 12. The CDR3 DNA reads as TGTGCCAGCAGCTCTCACTCTACAGGGGGGGCAAATTCACCCCTCCACTTT. Residues: CASSSHSTGGANSPLHF.

The chain carries TRBV11-2 and TRBJ1-5; no reliable D call. The V end lost 4 bases, the J end lost 4 bases, and 8 bases lay between the germline ends. CDR1 and CDR2 from the germline V gene are SGHAT and FQNNGV. The CDR3 totals 13 residues. The CDR3 DNA follows: TGTGCCAGCAGCTACGGGGAGAATCAGCCCCAGCATTTT. Its translation: CASSYGENQPQHF.

The rearrangement links TRBV13 to TRBJ1-2; 7 positions agree with TRBD1. The trim removed 3 bases at V and 0 bases at J, leaving 4 bases unmatched. Per germline, CDR1 PRHDT and CDR2 FYEKMQ (reference sequence). CDR3 size: 15 residues. In DNA, the CDR3 is TGTGCCAGCAGCTTCAGACAGGGTTCTAACTATGGCTACACCTTC. Amino acids: CASSFRQGSNYGYTF.

This chain uses TRBV15 with TRBJ1-3; D is unresolved. The CDR3 spans 14 residues. CDR1 LNHNV and CDR2 YYDKDF come from the germline V gene (reference sequence). V was cut by 1 base and J by 0 bases, with 4 bases left in between. The CDR3 coding sequence is TGTGCCACCAGCAGAGCCAACTCTGGAAACACCATATATTTT. Protein sequence: CATSRANSGNTIYF.

This clone was seen a handful of times. The chain employs TRBV5-1 and TRBJ1-6; D perhaps matches TRBD1 (6 bases). The CDR3 runs 15 residues. The V and J ends lost 4 bases and 6 bases respectively, with 14 bases between them. The germline V gene encodes CDR1 SGHRS and CDR2 YFSETQ. This CDR3 reads CASSTGTLINSPLHF. The CDR3 DNA follows: TGCGCCAGCAGCACAGGGACATTGATTAATTCACCCCTCCACTTT.

The chain recombines TRBV28 with TRBJ1-5; 9 bases are a match to TRBD1. The V and J ends lost 5 bases and 7 bases, in that order; junction bases with no gene match: 12. This CDR3 is built from 16 residues. Germline CDR1 and CDR2: MDHEN and SYDVKM. CDR3 in amino acids: CASSPSLGQGNQPQHF. The CDR3 DNA follows: TGTGCCAGCAGTCCTTCCCTGGGACAGGGTAACCAGCCCCAGCATTTT.

The gene calls are TRBV10-3 and TRBJ2-7, with 7 positions matching TRBD1. The germline gives CDR1 ENHRY, CDR2 SYGVKD. The CDR3 totals 14 residues. Trimming cost V 7 bases and J 0 bases; bases outside gene matches: 6. The CDR3 bases are TGTGCCATCACCCGACAGGGCAGCTCCTACGAGCAGTACTTC. Residues: CAITRQGSSYEQYF.

J is TRBJ2-1 and V is TRBV7-3, with D possibly matching TRBD2 (7 bases). Germline CDR1 and CDR2: SGHTA and FQGTGA. V lost 6 bases and J 6 bases, leaving 24 bases between the germline ends. CDR3 length: 17 residues. The CDR3 DNA reads as TGTGCCAGCAGTCCCCCGGGGGGTCGGGGGCGGAGCAATGAGCAGTTCTTC. It codes for CASSPPGGRGRSNEQFF.

The rearrangement links TRBV15 to TRBJ2-1, with a weak D call TRBD2 (5 bases). The CDR3 runs 15 residues. CDR1 and CDR2 (germline): LNHNV, YYDKDF (reference sequence). V lost 1 base and J lost 1, with 8 bases in between. The CDR3 protein is CATSRVLGSYNEQFF. CDR3 nucleotide sequence: TGTGCCACCAGCAGAGTACTAGGGTCCTACAATGAGCAGTTCTTC.

The CDR3 loop reads CASSQDYGTGYYEQYF. As DNA, the CDR3 is TGCGCCAGCAGCCAAGATTATGGGACAGGATACTACGAGCAGTACTTC. The chain is built from TRBV4-1 and TRBJ2-7; 8 bases map to TRBD1. The germline gives CDR1 MGHRA, CDR2 YSYEKL. The CDR3 has 16 amino acids. Trimming at V came to 0 bases and at J to 3 bases, leaving 7 bases not matched to a gene.

The rearrangement joins TRBV5-1 to TRBJ1-4; the D gene is possibly TRBD1 (6 bases). V was clipped by 0 bases and J by 8 bases, with 11 bases between them. The CDR3 is 14 residues long. CDR1 is SGHRS and CDR2 is YFSETQ in the germline V gene. CDR3 sequence reads: CASSLDRVGEKLFF. CDR3 DNA sequence: TGCGCCAGCAGCTTGGACAGGGTCGGGGAAAAACTGTTTTTT.

The rearrangement uses TRBV9 and TRBJ1-1; the D is unclear. Trimming removed 4 bases from V and 5 bases from J, with 12 bases in between. CDR1 and CDR2 from the germline V gene are SGDLS and YYNGEE. The CDR3 is 13 residues long. CDR3 region: CASSTTFGTEAFF. CDR3 in DNA: TGTGCCAGCAGCACTACTTTTGGGACTGAAGCTTTCTTT.

The chain carries TRBV3-1 (or the pseudogene TRBV3-2) and TRBJ1-1, with 7 bases that match TRBD1. The V gene end was trimmed by 3 bases and the J gene end by 6 bases; junction bases not matched to a gene: 7. In germline, CDR1 is LGHDT, CDR2 YNNKEL (reference sequence). The CDR3 is 14 residues long. DNA for the CDR3: TGTGCCAGCAGCCAGACAGGGCCAAGGGCTGAAGCTTTCTTT. The encoded protein is CASSQTGPRAEAFF.

This chain joins TRBV5-6 and TRBJ2-7, with 9 bases fitting TRBD2. CDR1 SGHDT and CDR2 YYEEEE come from the germline V gene. CDR3 length: 15 residues. V lost 3 bases and J lost 2; bases outside the gene matches: 6. The CDR3 region has the DNA TGTGCCAGCAGCTCCCATCGCGGGGGGGCCTACGAGCAGTACTTC. Residues: CASSSHRGGAYEQYF. Full variable domain (rest looked up from reference TRBV5-6 and TRBJ2-7): DAGVTQSPTHLIKTRGQQVTLRCSPKSGHDTVSWYQQALGQGPQFIFQYYEEEERQRGNFPDRFSGHQFPNYSSELNVNALLLGDSALYLCASSSHRGGAYEQYFGPGTRLTVT.

This clone appeared once. The V gene is TRBV6-2 or TRBV6-3, the J gene TRBJ1-5; D remains unclear. CDR3 size: 14 residues. Trimming cost V 3 bases and J 7 bases, with 13 bases left between them. Germline V lookup: CDR1 MNHEY, CDR2 SVGEGT. The CDR3 bases are TGTGCCAGCAGTTATATTGCCGGAGGACAGCCCCAGCATTTT. Translated: CASSYIAGGQPQHF.